This is a list of T cell receptor beta chains from one sample in a study of PD-L1 blockade in urothelial cancer. Produced via immunoSEQ multiplex PCR; TCRdb's table is partial and in-frame only. Altogether 35,000 to 40,000 clones are present, roughly a third being singletons, with the ten largest covering around 8.9%. The sequencing here drew on tumor tissue, taken before atezolizumab (anti-PD-L1) treatment. These receptors were obtained from a man in his sixties with urothelial cancer. Each CDR3 is given with its conserved first and last residue. Each record gives: clone size, D gene, J gene, V gene, CDR3 DNA, CDR3 protein. D genes are given only for firm matches. Clone size is given for some rows only: seen once, a few or many times, or a class if the clone is expanded.

clone_size: many
d_call: NA
j_call: TRBJ2-7
v_call: TRBV6-8
cdr3_nt: TGTGCCAGCAGCAACCCACCGGGGGAGCAGTACTTC
cdr3_aa: CASSNPPGEQYF

clone_size: many
d_call: NA
j_call: TRBJ2-1
v_call: TRBV4-1
cdr3_nt: TGCGCCAGCAGCCAAGACCCTGGCGGGACCCCTTACAATGAGCAGTTCTTC
cdr3_aa: CASSQDPGGTPYNEQFF

clone_size: medium-sized
d_call: NA
j_call: TRBJ1-3
v_call: TRBV28
cdr3_nt: TGTGCCAGCAACCGAGGGGAAGTCGGAAACACCATATATTTT
cdr3_aa: CASNRGEVGNTIYF

clone_size: NA
d_call: NA
j_call: TRBJ2-7
v_call: TRBV18
cdr3_nt: TGTGCCAGCTCACTAACTCAGGGGAACGAGCAGTACTTC
cdr3_aa: CASSLTQGNEQYF

clone_size: NA
d_call: TRBD1
j_call: TRBJ1-4
v_call: TRBV28
cdr3_nt: TGTGCCAGCAGTTCGAACAGGGGGGCAACTAATGAAAAACTGTTTTTT
cdr3_aa: CASSSNRGATNEKLFF

clone_size: few
d_call: NA
j_call: TRBJ1-5
v_call: TRBV7-7
cdr3_nt: TGTGCCAGCAGCCAGACAGGTACCAATCAGCCCCAGCATTTT
cdr3_aa: CASSQTGTNQPQHF

clone_size: once
d_call: TRBD1
j_call: TRBJ2-2
v_call: TRBV19
cdr3_nt: TGTGCCAGTAAGGGGATGCCCGACAGGGCGGAGAACACCGGGGAGCTGTTTTTT
cdr3_aa: CASKGMPDRAENTGELFF

clone_size: NA
d_call: NA
j_call: TRBJ1-3
v_call: TRBV10-2
cdr3_nt: TGCGCCAGCGCCCCCGGGACATCCTCAGGAAACACCATATATTTT
cdr3_aa: CASAPGTSSGNTIYF

clone_size: NA
d_call: NA
j_call: TRBJ1-6
v_call: TRBV30
cdr3_nt: TGTGCCTGGAGTATTAGGGGAAGGTCTGGCTCACCCCTCCACTTT
cdr3_aa: CAWSIRGRSGSPLHF

clone_size: NA
d_call: NA
j_call: TRBJ2-7
v_call: TRBV2
cdr3_nt: TGTGCCAGCAGTGGTGACGGATGGTCCTACGAGCAGTACTTC
cdr3_aa: CASSGDGWSYEQYF

clone_size: few
d_call: TRBD1
j_call: TRBJ1-5
v_call: TRBV9
cdr3_nt: TGTGCCAGCAGCGTAGAGGGGGCCAGCAATCAGCCCCAGCATTTT
cdr3_aa: CASSVEGASNQPQHF

clone_size: NA
d_call: NA
j_call: TRBJ1-4
v_call: TRBV28
cdr3_nt: TGTGCCAGCAGTTTCTTTGGACGGGCTAATGAAAAACTGTTTTTT
cdr3_aa: CASSFFGRANEKLFF

clone_size: NA
d_call: TRBD2
j_call: TRBJ2-1
v_call: TRBV10-3
cdr3_nt: TGTGCCATCAGTGACACTAGCGGGAGAATCAATGAGCAGTTCTTC
cdr3_aa: CAISDTSGRINEQFF

clone_size: NA
d_call: NA
j_call: TRBJ1-4
v_call: TRBV6-8
cdr3_nt: TGTGCCATCAGTACAGGGAGGGCTGATGAAAAACTGTTTTTT
cdr3_aa: CAISTGRADEKLFF

clone_size: NA
d_call: TRBD1
j_call: TRBJ2-5
v_call: TRBV6-8
cdr3_nt: TGTGCCACTTCCCAGGGGGCGCTGGGCCCGGGAGAGACCCAGTACTTC
cdr3_aa: CATSQGALGPGETQYF

clone_size: NA
d_call: NA
j_call: TRBJ1-1
v_call: TRBV9
cdr3_nt: TGTGCCAGCCATATAACAATGAACACTGAAGCTTTCTTT
cdr3_aa: CASHITMNTEAFF

clone_size: NA
d_call: NA
j_call: TRBJ1-2
v_call: TRBV28
cdr3_nt: TGTGCCAGCAGTTTTACAGACAGGTTCTATGGCTACACCTTC
cdr3_aa: CASSFTDRFYGYTF

clone_size: few
d_call: NA
j_call: TRBJ2-7
v_call: TRBV23-1
cdr3_nt: TGCGCCAGCAGCCAAGATCATCAGGGAAACCCTTTGGGGCAGTATTTC
cdr3_aa: CASSQDHQGNPLGQYF

clone_size: once
d_call: NA
j_call: TRBJ2-1
v_call: TRBV29-1
cdr3_nt: TGCAGCGTTGACCCCAGGGTCAACAATGAGCAGTTCTTC
cdr3_aa: CSVDPRVNNEQFF

clone_size: few
d_call: NA
j_call: TRBJ2-7
v_call: TRBV10-1
cdr3_nt: TGCGCCAGCAGTGAGACCAGGTTCCCCTACGAGCAGTACTTC
cdr3_aa: CASSETRFPYEQYF

clone_size: many
d_call: NA
j_call: TRBJ2-3
v_call: TRBV11-3
cdr3_nt: TGTGCCAGCAGCCGGCAAGGGTGGGGGGGCACAGATACGCAGTATTTT
cdr3_aa: CASSRQGWGGTDTQYF

clone_size: NA
d_call: NA
j_call: TRBJ1-2
v_call: TRBV19
cdr3_nt: TGTGCCAGTAGTATAGGCCCAGGGGCGGCCTATGGCTACACCTTC
cdr3_aa: CASSIGPGAAYGYTF

clone_size: NA
d_call: NA
j_call: TRBJ2-2
v_call: TRBV10-2
cdr3_nt: TGCGCCAGCAGTCGAACAGGGCCTGACGGCACCGGGGAGCTGTTTTTT
cdr3_aa: CASSRTGPDGTGELFF

clone_size: NA
d_call: TRBD1
j_call: TRBJ2-2
v_call: TRBV19
cdr3_nt: TGTGCCAGCCGATCGACAGGGGGCGGCACCGGGGAGCTGTTTTTT
cdr3_aa: CASRSTGGGTGELFF

clone_size: once
d_call: NA
j_call: TRBJ1-2
v_call: TRBV19
cdr3_nt: TGTGCCAGTAGTACTTTGGTCTCGGCCCTCTATGGCTACACCTTC
cdr3_aa: CASSTLVSALYGYTF

clone_size: NA
d_call: TRBD1
j_call: TRBJ1-2
v_call: TRBV10-3
cdr3_nt: TGTGCCAGCAGTGAGACGTGGGACAGGGAGGACTATGGCTACACCTTC
cdr3_aa: CASSETWDREDYGYTF

clone_size: few
d_call: NA
j_call: TRBJ2-5
v_call: TRBV9
cdr3_nt: TGTGCCAGCAGCCCCGAAGGGGTGGGGGAGACCCAGTACTTC
cdr3_aa: CASSPEGVGETQYF

clone_size: few
d_call: TRBD1
j_call: TRBJ1-5
v_call: TRBV19
cdr3_nt: TGTGCCAGTAGTATAGAAACAGGGGGCTCCAATCAGCCCCAGCATTTT
cdr3_aa: CASSIETGGSNQPQHF

clone_size: many
d_call: TRBD1
j_call: TRBJ1-2
v_call: TRBV9
cdr3_nt: TGTGCCAGCGGAGGACAGGTACCCTTAGGAGGCTACACCTTC
cdr3_aa: CASGGQVPLGGYTF

clone_size: NA
d_call: NA
j_call: TRBJ2-7
v_call: TRBV14
cdr3_nt: TGTGCCAGCAGCCAAGATCTGCGGAACGAGCAGTACTTC
cdr3_aa: CASSQDLRNEQYF

clone_size: NA
d_call: TRBD1
j_call: TRBJ2-7
v_call: TRBV10-3
cdr3_nt: TGTGCCATCTCTGGGACAGGGAACTACGAGCAGTACTTC
cdr3_aa: CAISGTGNYEQYF

clone_size: many
d_call: TRBD1
j_call: TRBJ2-5
v_call: TRBV7-6
cdr3_nt: TGTGCCAGCAGCCTGGGACAGTCCCAAGAGACCCAGTACTTC
cdr3_aa: CASSLGQSQETQYF

clone_size: few
d_call: NA
j_call: TRBJ1-5
v_call: TRBV7-5
cdr3_nt: TGTGCCAGCAGCGAGTCGGTGGTGAGGAATCAGCCCCAGCATTTT
cdr3_aa: CASSESVVRNQPQHF

clone_size: NA
d_call: NA
j_call: TRBJ2-2
v_call: TRBV6-7
cdr3_nt: TGTGCCAGCAGGACCTCCCTCACCGGGGAGCTGTTTTTT
cdr3_aa: CASRTSLTGELFF

clone_size: many
d_call: NA
j_call: TRBJ1-5
v_call: TRBV9
cdr3_nt: TGTGCCAGCAGCCTCGACGGTAATCAGCCCCAGCATTTT
cdr3_aa: CASSLDGNQPQHF

clone_size: NA
d_call: TRBD2
j_call: TRBJ2-2
v_call: TRBV19
cdr3_nt: TGTGCCAGTAGTATACTGACTAGCGGAACGAACACCGGGGAGCTGTTTTTT
cdr3_aa: CASSILTSGTNTGELFF

clone_size: NA
d_call: NA
j_call: TRBJ1-1
v_call: TRBV6-7
cdr3_nt: TGTGCCAGTCAGGCGCGAGGAGAGACTGAAGCTTTCTTT
cdr3_aa: CASQARGETEAFF

clone_size: NA
d_call: NA
j_call: TRBJ1-1
v_call: TRBV7-7
cdr3_nt: TGTGCCAGCAGCTTAGTCACACTGTGTGGGGGTCGGCTTATGAACACTGAAGCTTTCTTT
cdr3_aa: CASSLVTLCGGRLMNTEAFF

clone_size: few
d_call: TRBD2
j_call: TRBJ2-1
v_call: TRBV25-1
cdr3_nt: TGTGCCAGCAGTGGGGGACTAGCGGGAGTGTACTCCTACAATGAGCAGTTCTTC
cdr3_aa: CASSGGLAGVYSYNEQFF

clone_size: few
d_call: NA
j_call: TRBJ2-4
v_call: TRBV6-7
cdr3_nt: TGTGCCAGTGCCCGGAACAGGCAAAACATTCAGTACTTC
cdr3_aa: CASARNRQNIQYF

clone_size: NA
d_call: NA
j_call: TRBJ2-5
v_call: TRBV15
cdr3_nt: TGTGCCACCAGCAGAGGAAGTCGAGGGGCGGAGAAAGAGACCCAGTACTTC
cdr3_aa: CATSRGSRGAEKETQYF

clone_size: many
d_call: TRBD1
j_call: TRBJ1-1
v_call: TRBV6-8
cdr3_nt: TGTGCCAGCAGGCTGGGACAGGGGTACACTGAAGCTTTCTTT
cdr3_aa: CASRLGQGYTEAFF

clone_size: NA
d_call: TRBD1
j_call: TRBJ1-5
v_call: TRBV30
cdr3_nt: TGTGCCTGGAATATGGGACAGGGGATCCAGCCCCAGCATTTT
cdr3_aa: CAWNMGQGIQPQHF

clone_size: NA
d_call: NA
j_call: TRBJ2-1
v_call: TRBV19
cdr3_nt: TGTGCCAGTAGTGGCTCGGCGGGTTCTATTCGGGGGAATGAGCAGTTCTTC
cdr3_aa: CASSGSAGSIRGNEQFF

clone_size: NA
d_call: TRBD1
j_call: TRBJ2-7
v_call: TRBV5-1
cdr3_nt: TGCGCCAGCAGCTCTGGACAGGGCCCCTACGAGCAGTACTTC
cdr3_aa: CASSSGQGPYEQYF

clone_size: few
d_call: NA
j_call: TRBJ2-1
v_call: TRBV6-8
cdr3_nt: TGTGCCAGCAGTTACTCTACCTACAATGAGCAGTTCTTC
cdr3_aa: CASSYSTYNEQFF

clone_size: NA
d_call: NA
j_call: TRBJ2-7
v_call: TRBV30
cdr3_nt: TGTGCCTGGAGTCGAACAGAGACCTACGAGCAGTACTTC
cdr3_aa: CAWSRTETYEQYF

clone_size: few
d_call: NA
j_call: TRBJ1-2
v_call: TRBV25-1
cdr3_nt: TGTGCCAGCAGTGAATCGAGAGGGGAGAGCTATGGCTACACCTTC
cdr3_aa: CASSESRGESYGYTF

clone_size: NA
d_call: NA
j_call: TRBJ2-1
v_call: TRBV18
cdr3_nt: TGTGCCAGCTCCGCCGAGGGGGTTTCCTACAATGAGCAGTTCTTC
cdr3_aa: CASSAEGVSYNEQFF

clone_size: NA
d_call: TRBD1
j_call: TRBJ1-5
v_call: TRBV19
cdr3_nt: TGTGCCAGTGCCGCTACAGGGGGCAATCAGCCCCAGCATTTT
cdr3_aa: CASAATGGNQPQHF

clone_size: once
d_call: TRBD1
j_call: TRBJ1-2
v_call: TRBV19
cdr3_nt: TGTGCCAGTAGGGGGACAGGGATTGGGAGTGGCTACACCTTC
cdr3_aa: CASRGTGIGSGYTF

clone_size: few
d_call: NA
j_call: TRBJ1-1
v_call: TRBV6-7
cdr3_nt: TGTGCCAGCAAACGAGGGAATAACACTGAAGCTTTCTTT
cdr3_aa: CASKRGNNTEAFF

clone_size: many
d_call: NA
j_call: TRBJ1-2
v_call: TRBV6-8
cdr3_nt: TGTGCCAGCAGGGACCATGACCGAAGAGACTATGGCTACACCTTC
cdr3_aa: CASRDHDRRDYGYTF